The source of this T cell receptor (beta chain) is a study of cytomegalovirus exposure and HLA in healthy donors. Study-wide background: An analysis done earlier identified 100 million to 140 million unique TCR beta sequences from around 180 million T cells. General observations from the study: Indistinguishability led to the exclusion of some V segments, TRBV6-2 and TRBV6-3 included. In a later analysis, several top co-occurrence clusters appeared linked to parvovirus B19, influenza, CMV and Epstein-Barr virus.

The PCR ran on 60 Vbeta and 13 Jbeta primers. Per the study methods: Roughly 80 million unique TCR beta chains, roughly 11 million of them shared, were counted by a later analysis. Assay: immunoSEQ multiplex PCR; the TCRdb copy retains only in-frame clones and omits some. V and J calls and clone size are those listed in that table; D and trimming were worked out from the DNA. The top ten clones hold roughly 0.79% of a sample with 85,000 to 120,000 clones, around three quarters of them seen once. On this clone: Its antigen is as yet unknown.

Germline V gene data show CDR1 as SGHRS and CDR2 as YFSETQ. This CDR3 region has 14 residues. Trimming took off 0 bases at V and 3 bases at J, with 10 bases between the two ends. The V call is TRBV5-1, the J call TRBJ2-7, with D possibly matching TRBD2 (6 bases). Sequencing was carried out using PBMCs. The sequence was collected from a boy aged 10-17 years in good health and CMV-seronegative. CDR3 coding DNA: TGCGCCAGCAGCTTGGCCCAGGAGGGCTACGAGCAGTACTTC. Translation gives CASSLAQEGYEQYF.